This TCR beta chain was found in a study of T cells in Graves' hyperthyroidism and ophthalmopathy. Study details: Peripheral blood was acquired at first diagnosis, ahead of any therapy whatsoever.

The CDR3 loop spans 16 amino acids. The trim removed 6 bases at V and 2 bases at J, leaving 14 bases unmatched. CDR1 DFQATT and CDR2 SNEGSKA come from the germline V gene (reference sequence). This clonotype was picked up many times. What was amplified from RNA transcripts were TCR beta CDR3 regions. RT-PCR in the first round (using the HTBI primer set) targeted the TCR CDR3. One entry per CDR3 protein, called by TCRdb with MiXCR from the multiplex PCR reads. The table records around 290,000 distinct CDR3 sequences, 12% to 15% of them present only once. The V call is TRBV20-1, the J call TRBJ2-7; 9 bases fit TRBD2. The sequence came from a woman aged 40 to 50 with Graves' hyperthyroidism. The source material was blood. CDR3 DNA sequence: TGCAGTGCCCGGAAGGGCTTAGCGGGAGATACCTACGAGCAGTACTTC. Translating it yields CSARKGLAGDTYEQYF.